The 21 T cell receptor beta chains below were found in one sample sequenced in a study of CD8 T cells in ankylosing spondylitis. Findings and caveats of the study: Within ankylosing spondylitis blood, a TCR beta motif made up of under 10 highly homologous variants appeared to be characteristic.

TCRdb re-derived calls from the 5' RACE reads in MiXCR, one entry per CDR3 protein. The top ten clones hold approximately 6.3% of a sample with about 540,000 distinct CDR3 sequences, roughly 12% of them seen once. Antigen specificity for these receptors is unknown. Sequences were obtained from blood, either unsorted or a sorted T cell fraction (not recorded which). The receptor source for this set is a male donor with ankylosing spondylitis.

This CDR3 is CSARDPDRVGETQYF. The CDR3, as DNA: TGCAGTGCTAGAGATCCCGACAGGGTAGGAGAGACCCAGTACTTC. This chain uses TRBV20-1 with TRBJ2-5, with TRBD1 matching over 7 bases. There are 15 residues in the CDR3. CDR1 DFQATT and CDR2 SNEGSKA come from the germline V gene (reference sequence). V trimming: 0 bases; J trimming: 4 bases; junction bases outside the gene matches: 8.

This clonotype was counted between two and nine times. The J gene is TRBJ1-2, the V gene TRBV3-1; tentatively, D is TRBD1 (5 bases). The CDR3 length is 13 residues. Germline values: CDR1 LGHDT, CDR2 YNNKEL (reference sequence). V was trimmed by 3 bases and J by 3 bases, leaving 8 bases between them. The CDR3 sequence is CASSQGVDYGYTF. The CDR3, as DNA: TGTGCCAGCAGCCAGGGGGTAGACTATGGCTACACCTTC.

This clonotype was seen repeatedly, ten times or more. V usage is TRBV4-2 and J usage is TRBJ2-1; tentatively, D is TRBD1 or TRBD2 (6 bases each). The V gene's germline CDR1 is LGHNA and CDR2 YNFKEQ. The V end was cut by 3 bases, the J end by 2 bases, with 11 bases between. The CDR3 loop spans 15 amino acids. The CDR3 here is CASSHLGGAYNEQFF. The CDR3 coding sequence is TGTGCCAGCAGCCATTTGGGGGGCGCCTACAATGAGCAGTTCTTC.

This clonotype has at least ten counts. CDR3 protein: CASSLEAPVRSGNTIYF. The CDR3 nucleotides are TGCGCCAGCAGCTTAGAGGCCCCGGTGCGTTCTGGAAACACCATATATTTT. This chain links TRBV5-1 with TRBJ1-3; no clear D gene. Germline-derived CDR1 and CDR2 are SGHRS and YFSETQ. CDR3 length equals 17 residues. V lost 2 bases and J lost 1, with 16 bases in between.

CDR3 in DNA: TGCAGTGCTAGAGATCACCAGGGGAACACCGGGGAGCTGTTTTTT. Translated, it gives CSARDHQGNTGELFF. The V call is TRBV20-1, the J call TRBJ2-2; D possibly corresponds to TRBD1 (5 bases). V was pared by 0 bases and J by 1 base, with 9 bases between. The CDR3 extends over 15 amino acids. Germline values: CDR1 DFQATT, CDR2 SNEGSKA (reference sequence).

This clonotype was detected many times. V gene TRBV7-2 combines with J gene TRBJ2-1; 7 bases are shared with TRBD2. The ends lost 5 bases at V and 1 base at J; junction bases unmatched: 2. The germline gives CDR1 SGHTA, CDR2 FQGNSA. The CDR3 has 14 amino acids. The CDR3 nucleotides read TGTGCCAGCAGCCGGACTAGGTCCTACAATGAGCAGTTCTTC. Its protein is CASSRTRSYNEQFF.

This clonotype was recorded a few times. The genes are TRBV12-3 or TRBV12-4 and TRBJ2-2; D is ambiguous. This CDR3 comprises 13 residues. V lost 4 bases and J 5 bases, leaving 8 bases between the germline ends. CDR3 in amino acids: CASSSLGTGELFF. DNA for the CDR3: TGTGCCAGCAGTTCCCTAGGAACCGGGGAGCTGTTTTTT.

The CDR3 nucleotides read TGTGCCAGCAGCCAAGGGGAGTCAGGGACCAGTTGGTACGTC. Translating it yields CASSQGESGTSWYV. The chain uses TRBV3-1 and TRBJ2-7; D might be TRBD1 or TRBD2, each matching 5 bases. The CDR3 consists of 14 residues. The V gene lost 1 base and the J gene lost 12 bases, with 19 bases spanning the gap. The germline CDR1 and CDR2 sequences are LGHDT and YNNKEL (reference sequence).

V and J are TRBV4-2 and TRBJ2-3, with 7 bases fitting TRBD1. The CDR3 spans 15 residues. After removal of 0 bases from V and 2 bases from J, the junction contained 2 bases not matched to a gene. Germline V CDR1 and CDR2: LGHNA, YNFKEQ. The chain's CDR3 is CASSQDGQATDTQYF. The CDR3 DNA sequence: TGTGCCAGCAGCCAAGATGGACAGGCCACAGATACGCAGTATTTT.

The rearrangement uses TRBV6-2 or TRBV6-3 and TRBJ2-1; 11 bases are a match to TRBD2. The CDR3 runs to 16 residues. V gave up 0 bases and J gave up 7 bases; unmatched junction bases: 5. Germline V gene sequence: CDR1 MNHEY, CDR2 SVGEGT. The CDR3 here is CASSYSTLAGENEQFF. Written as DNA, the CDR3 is TGTGCCAGCAGTTACTCGACACTAGCGGGAGAGAATGAGCAGTTCTTC.

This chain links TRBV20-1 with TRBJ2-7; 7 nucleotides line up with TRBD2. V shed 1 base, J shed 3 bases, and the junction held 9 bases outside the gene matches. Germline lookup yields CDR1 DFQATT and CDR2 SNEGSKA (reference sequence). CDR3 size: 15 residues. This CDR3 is CSARAPPGGVYEQYF. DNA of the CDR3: TGCAGTGCTAGAGCCCCCCCGGGAGGCGTCTACGAGCAGTACTTC.

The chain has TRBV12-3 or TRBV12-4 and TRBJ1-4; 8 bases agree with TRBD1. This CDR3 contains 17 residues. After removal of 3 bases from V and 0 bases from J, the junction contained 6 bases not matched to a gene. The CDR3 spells CASSFRTGPSTNEKLFF. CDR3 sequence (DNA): TGTGCCAGCAGTTTTCGGACAGGGCCATCAACTAATGAAAAACTGTTTTTT.

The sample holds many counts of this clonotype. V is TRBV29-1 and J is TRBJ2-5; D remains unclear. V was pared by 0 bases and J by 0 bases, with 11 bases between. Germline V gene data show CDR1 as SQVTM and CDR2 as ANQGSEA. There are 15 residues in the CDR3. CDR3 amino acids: CSVEDPRNDQETQYF. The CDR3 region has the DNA TGCAGCGTTGAAGATCCGAGGAATGACCAAGAGACCCAGTACTTC. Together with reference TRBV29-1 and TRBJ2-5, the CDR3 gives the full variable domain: SAVISQKPSRDICQRGTSLTIQCQVDSQVTMMFWYRQQPGQSLTLIATANQGSEATYESGFVIDKFPISRPNLTFSTLTVSNMSPEDSSIYLCSVEDPRNDQETQYFGPGTRLLVL.

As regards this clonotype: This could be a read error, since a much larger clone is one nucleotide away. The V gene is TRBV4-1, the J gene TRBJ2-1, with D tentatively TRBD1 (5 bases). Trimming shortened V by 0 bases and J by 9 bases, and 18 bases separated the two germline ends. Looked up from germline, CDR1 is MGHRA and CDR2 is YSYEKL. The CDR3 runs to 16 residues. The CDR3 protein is CASSQDSRRKRGEQFF. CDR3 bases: TGCGCCAGCAGCCAAGATTCCCGGCGGAAAAGGGGTGAGCAGTTCTTC.

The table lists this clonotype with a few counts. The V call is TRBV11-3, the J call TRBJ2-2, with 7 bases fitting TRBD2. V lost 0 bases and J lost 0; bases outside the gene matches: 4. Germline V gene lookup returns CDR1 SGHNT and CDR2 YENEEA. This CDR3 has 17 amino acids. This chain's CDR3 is CASSLDRLAANTGELFF. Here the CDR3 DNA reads TGTGCCAGCAGCTTAGATCGTCTAGCGGCGAACACCGGGGAGCTGTTTTTT.

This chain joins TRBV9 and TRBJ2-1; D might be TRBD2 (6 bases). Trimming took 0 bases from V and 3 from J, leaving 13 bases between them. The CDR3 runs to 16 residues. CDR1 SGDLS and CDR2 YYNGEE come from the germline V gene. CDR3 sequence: CASSVAGRGVYNEQFF. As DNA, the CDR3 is TGTGCCAGCAGCGTAGCGGGGCGGGGAGTCTACAATGAGCAGTTCTTC.

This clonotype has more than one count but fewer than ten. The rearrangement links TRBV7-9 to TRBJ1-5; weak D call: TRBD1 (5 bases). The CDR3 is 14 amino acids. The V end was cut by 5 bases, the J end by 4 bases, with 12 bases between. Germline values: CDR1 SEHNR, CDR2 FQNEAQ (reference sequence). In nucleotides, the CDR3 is TGTGCCAGCAGCGCCAAGGGGCAGAATCAGCCCCAGCATTTT. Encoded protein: CASSAKGQNQPQHF. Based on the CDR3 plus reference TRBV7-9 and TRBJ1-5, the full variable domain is DTGVSQNPRHKITKRGQNVTFRCDPISEHNRLYWYRQTLGQGPEFLTYFQNEAQLEKSRLLSDRFSAERPKGSFSTLEIQRTEQGDSAMYLCASSAKGQNQPQHFGDGTRLSIL.

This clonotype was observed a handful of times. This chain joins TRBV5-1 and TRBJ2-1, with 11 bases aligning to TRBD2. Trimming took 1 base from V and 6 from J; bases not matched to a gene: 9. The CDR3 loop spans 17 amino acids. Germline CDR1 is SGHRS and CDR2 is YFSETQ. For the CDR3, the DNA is TGCGCCAGCAGCTTGCAGACTAGCGGGATTGGCGGCAATGAGCAGTTCTTC. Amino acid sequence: CASSLQTSGIGGNEQFF.

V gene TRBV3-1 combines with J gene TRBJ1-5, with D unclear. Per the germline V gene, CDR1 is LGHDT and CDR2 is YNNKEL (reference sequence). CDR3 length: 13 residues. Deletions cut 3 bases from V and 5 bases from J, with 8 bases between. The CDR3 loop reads CASSQTMDQPQHF. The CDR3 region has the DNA TGTGCCAGCAGCCAGACGATGGATCAGCCCCAGCATTTT.

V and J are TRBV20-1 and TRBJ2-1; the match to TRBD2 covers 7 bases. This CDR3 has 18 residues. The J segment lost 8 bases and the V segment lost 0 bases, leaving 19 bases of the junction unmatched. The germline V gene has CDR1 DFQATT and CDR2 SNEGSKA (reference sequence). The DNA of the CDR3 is TGCAGTGCTAGAGATTCCCGTCCGGCTAGCGGATTTCGGCATGAGCAGTTCTTC. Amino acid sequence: CSARDSRPASGFRHEQFF.

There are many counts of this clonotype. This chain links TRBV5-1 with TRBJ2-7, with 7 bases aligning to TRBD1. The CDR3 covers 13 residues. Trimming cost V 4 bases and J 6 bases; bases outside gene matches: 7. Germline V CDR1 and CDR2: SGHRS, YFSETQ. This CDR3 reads CASSTGTAGEQYF. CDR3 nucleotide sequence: TGCGCCAGCAGCACCGGGACAGCAGGCGAGCAGTACTTC.